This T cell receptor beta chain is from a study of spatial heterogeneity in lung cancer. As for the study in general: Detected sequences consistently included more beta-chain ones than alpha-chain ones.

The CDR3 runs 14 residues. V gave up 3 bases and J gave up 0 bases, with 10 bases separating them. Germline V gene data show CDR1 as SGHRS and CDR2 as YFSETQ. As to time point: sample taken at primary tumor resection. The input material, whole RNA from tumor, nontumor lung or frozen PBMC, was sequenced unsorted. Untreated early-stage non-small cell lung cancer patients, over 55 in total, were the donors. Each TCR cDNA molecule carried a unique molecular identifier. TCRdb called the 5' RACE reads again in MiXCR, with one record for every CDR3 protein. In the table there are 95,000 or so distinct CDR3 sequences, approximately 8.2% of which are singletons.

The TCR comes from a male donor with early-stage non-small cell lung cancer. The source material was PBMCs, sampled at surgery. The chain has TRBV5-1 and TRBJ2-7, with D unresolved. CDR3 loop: CASSSDASSYEQYF. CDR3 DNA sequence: TGCGCCAGCAGCTCGGACGCCAGCTCCTACGAGCAGTACTTC.